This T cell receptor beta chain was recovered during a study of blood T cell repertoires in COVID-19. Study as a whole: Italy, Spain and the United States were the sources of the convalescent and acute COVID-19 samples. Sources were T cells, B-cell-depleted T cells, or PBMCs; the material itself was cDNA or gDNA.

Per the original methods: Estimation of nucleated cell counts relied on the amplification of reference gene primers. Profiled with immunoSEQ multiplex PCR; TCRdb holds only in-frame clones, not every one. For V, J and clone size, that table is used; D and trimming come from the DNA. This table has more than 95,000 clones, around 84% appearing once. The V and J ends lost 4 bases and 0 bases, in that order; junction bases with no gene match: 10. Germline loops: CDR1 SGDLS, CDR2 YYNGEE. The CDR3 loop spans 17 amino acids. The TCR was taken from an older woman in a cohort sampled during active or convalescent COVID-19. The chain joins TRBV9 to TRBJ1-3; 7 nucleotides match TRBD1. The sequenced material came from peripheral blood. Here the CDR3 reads CASSYRMGTDSGNTIYF. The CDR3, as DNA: TGTGCCAGCAGCTACAGGATGGGGACAGACTCTGGAAACACCATATATTTT.